Described below is a single T cell receptor (beta chain) sequence and its context. Its target is not known. These data are taken from a study of PD-1 blockade in classical Hodgkin lymphoma. Study-wide context: Nivolumab 3 mg/kg was given intravenously every 2 weeks. Points from the study as a whole: Patients with a complete response exhibited baseline diversity comparable to newly diagnosed patients. Significant TCR diversity gains by C4D1 occurred in CD4+ but not CD8+ cells. Reported baseline diversity: healthy donors highest, relapsed/refractory patients lowest.

The assay was immunoSEQ multiplex PCR, and TCRdb's table has in-frame clones only and misses some. This table holds tens of thousands of clones, 76% found once. The V end lost 3 bases, the J end lost 6 bases, and 12 bases lay between the germline ends. The CDR3 has 13 residues. CDR1 MNHNY and CDR2 SVGAGI come from the germline V gene (reference sequence). Each patient experienced a relapse that followed autologous stem cell transplantation, and brentuximab vedotin exposure varied. This rearrangement joins TRBV6-6 to TRBJ2-7; TRBD2 might be the D (7 bases). This receptor was identified in a human donor with classical Hodgkin lymphoma. The sample consisted of peripheral blood mononuclear cells (PBMCs), taken at baseline. CDR3: CASSYGRGGEQYF. The DNA for the CDR3 is TGTGCCAGCAGTTATGGGAGGGGGGGCGAGCAGTACTTC.